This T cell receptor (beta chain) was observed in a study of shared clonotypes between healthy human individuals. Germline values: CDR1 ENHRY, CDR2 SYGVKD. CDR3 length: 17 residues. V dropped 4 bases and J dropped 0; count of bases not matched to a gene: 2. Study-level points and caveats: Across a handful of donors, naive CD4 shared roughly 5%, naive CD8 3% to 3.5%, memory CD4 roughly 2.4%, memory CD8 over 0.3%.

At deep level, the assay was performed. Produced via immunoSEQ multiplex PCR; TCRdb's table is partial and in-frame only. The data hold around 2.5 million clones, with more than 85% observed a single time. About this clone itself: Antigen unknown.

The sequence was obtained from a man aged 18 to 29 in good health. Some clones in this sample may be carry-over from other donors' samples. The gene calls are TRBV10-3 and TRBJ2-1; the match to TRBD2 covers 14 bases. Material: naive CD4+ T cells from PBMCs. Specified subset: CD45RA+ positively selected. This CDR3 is CAISVGLAGDSYNEQFF. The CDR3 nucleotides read TGTGCCATCAGTGTGGGACTAGCGGGAGACTCCTACAATGAGCAGTTCTTC.